These 23 T cell receptor beta chains share one sample of origin, sequenced in a study of blood T cell repertoires in COVID-19. The repertoire was sequenced with immunoSEQ multiplex PCR; TCRdb's copy has only in-frame clones and lacks some. Here the sample spans 50,000 to 80,000 clones, over 60% being singletons. The specimen sequenced was peripheral blood. These receptors were taken from a human donor in a cohort sampled during active COVID-19.

The CDR3 sequence is CASSVLAGGVNEQFF. CDR3 bases: TGTGCCAGCAGCGTTCTAGCGGGGGGAGTAAATGAGCAGTTCTTC. The gene calls are TRBV9 and TRBJ2-1; TRBD2 aligns across 11 bases. This CDR3 is 15 amino acids long. V was pared by 2 bases and J by 7 bases, with 5 bases of the junction left unmatched. CDR1 is SGDLS and CDR2 is YYNGEE in the germline V gene. The entire variable domain, with the rest obtained from reference TRBV9 and TRBJ2-1, is as follows: DSGVTQTPKHLITATGQRVTLRCSPRSGDLSVYWYQQSLDQGLQFLIQYYNGEERAKGNILERFSAQQFPDLHSELNLSSLELGDSALYFCASSVLAGGVNEQFFGPGTRLTVL.

This clone is large within its sample. The chain combines TRBV30 with TRBJ2-6; the D gene is possibly TRBD1 (5 bases). The V and J ends lost 2 bases and 1 base respectively, with 12 bases between them. CDR3 length: 16 residues. Germline V gives CDR1 GTSNPN, CDR2 SVGIG (reference sequence). The CDR3 nucleotides are TGTGCCTGGAGTTTGGGGCGCCCTTCTGGGGCCAACGTCCTGACTTTC. Its protein product is CAWSLGRPSGANVLTF.

The chain uses TRBV24-1 and TRBJ2-3; TRBD2 matches 10 bases. V gave up 3 bases and J gave up 7 bases; unmatched junction bases: 6. Germline lookup yields CDR1 KGHDR and CDR2 SFDVKD. CDR3 size: 15 residues. CDR3: CATSDPSGGANTQYF. The CDR3 nucleotides are TGTGCCACCAGTGATCCAAGCGGGGGGGCTAATACGCAGTATTTT.

This clone is a singleton in its sample. The chain links TRBV6-5 to TRBJ1-5; 9 bases align to TRBD1. V was clipped by 8 bases and J by 5 bases; unmatched bases: 10. CDR3 size: 15 residues. The germline CDR1 and CDR2 sequences are MNHEY and SVGAGI. The CDR3 coding sequence is TGTGCCAGCCGGGCATACCGGGACAGGGATCAGCCCCAGCATTTT. Its translation: CASRAYRDRDQPQHF.

The rearrangement links TRBV6-2 or TRBV6-3 to TRBJ2-3; D ambiguous. Germline-derived CDR1 and CDR2 are MNHEY and SVGEGT. V gave up 5 bases and J gave up 0 bases, with 12 bases separating them. The CDR3 extends over 15 amino acids. This CDR3 is CASSRQVISTDTQYF. The CDR3, as DNA: TGTGCCAGCAGTAGACAAGTAATCAGCACAGATACGCAGTATTTT.

The chain recombines TRBV19 with TRBJ1-2; D gene uncertain. The CDR3 loop spans 14 amino acids. In germline, CDR1 is LNHDA, CDR2 SQIVND (reference sequence). Trimming took off 5 bases at V and 4 bases at J, with 14 bases between the two ends. In DNA, the CDR3 is TGTGCCAGTAGTCCGCGCGGGAGGTCCTATGGCTACACCTTC. Translated: CASSPRGRSYGYTF.

The count of this clone is one. V and J are TRBV10-2 and TRBJ1-6; 7 nucleotides agree with TRBD1. Trimming at V came to 6 bases and at J to 7 bases, leaving 3 bases not matched to a gene. Germline CDR1 reads WSHSY; CDR2 reads SAAADI. This CDR3 is built from 13 residues. CDR3 residues: CASRRDRNSPLHF. The CDR3, as DNA: TGCGCCAGCAGAAGGGACAGAAATTCACCCCTCCACTTT.

The chain combines TRBV5-4 with TRBJ1-2, with 8 positions matching TRBD1. This CDR3 contains 14 residues. V dropped 3 bases and J dropped 4; count of bases not matched to a gene: 5. Germline V lookup: CDR1 SGHNT, CDR2 YYREEE (reference sequence). The CDR3 nucleotides read TGTGCCAGCAGCTCTCCGGACAGGGTCTATGGCTACACCTTC. Protein: CASSSPDRVYGYTF.

This chain joins TRBV5-6 and TRBJ1-4; TRBD1 aligns across 9 bases. This CDR3 is built from 15 residues. With V trimmed by 3 bases and J by 4 bases, 4 bases remained unmatched. CDR1 is SGHDT and CDR2 is YYEEEE in the germline V gene. The CDR3 DNA reads as TGTGCCAGCAGCTCACGACAGGGGGTTAATGAAAAACTGTTTTTT. Amino acids: CASSSRQGVNEKLFF.

The chain is built from TRBV27 and TRBJ1-1; 7 positions agree with TRBD1. Trimming took 6 bases from V and 2 from J; bases not matched to a gene: 9. The CDR3 length is 15 residues. From germline, CDR1 is MNHEY and CDR2 SMNVEV (reference sequence). The chain's CDR3 is CASRPTDRVNTEAFF. The CDR3 DNA reads TGTGCCAGCAGACCCACAGACAGGGTAAACACTGAAGCTTTCTTT.

This clone was seen more than once but under ten times. The genes are TRBV9 and TRBJ2-5; 7 bases align to TRBD1. This CDR3 is built from 17 residues. The germline CDR1 and CDR2 sequences are SGDLS and YYNGEE. After removal of 3 bases from V and 0 bases from J, the junction contained 11 bases not matched to a gene. The CDR3 bases are TGTGCCAGCAGCGGCGACCTAGGGACAGCCGACCAAGAGACCCAGTACTTC. Translating it yields CASSGDLGTADQETQYF.

This clone appeared a few times. This chain links TRBV7-2 with TRBJ2-7; D is possibly TRBD2 (6 bases). The V and J ends lost 5 bases and 5 bases respectively, with 16 bases between them. This CDR3 has 14 amino acids. The germline V gene has CDR1 SGHTA and CDR2 FQGNSA. As DNA, the CDR3 is TGTGCCAGCAGCGGGGGGTCAGGGCCCGACGAGCAGTACTTC. It specifies CASSGGSGPDEQYF.

CDR3 DNA: TGTGCCAGCAGTTTAGGAGGGGTTCTAATTATTGAAGCTTTCTTT. This sequence encodes CASSLGGVLIIEAFF. V gene TRBV28 combines with J gene TRBJ1-1; possible D gene TRBD1, 5 bases. The CDR3 is made up of 15 amino acids. CDR1 and CDR2 (germline): MDHEN, SYDVKM. Trimming took off 2 bases at V and 7 bases at J, with 17 bases between the two ends.

A few counts support this clone. V is TRBV15 and J is TRBJ2-7, with 11 bases fitting TRBD2. Germline values: CDR1 LNHNV, CDR2 YYDKDF (reference sequence). Germline trimming cut 6 bases from V and 2 bases from J; bases unmatched to any gene: 3. This CDR3 is 14 amino acids long. The CDR3 sequence: CATSRLAGTYEQYF. CDR3 in DNA: TGTGCCACCAGTCGACTAGCGGGGACCTACGAGCAGTACTTC.

This chain connects TRBV24-1 to TRBJ2-4; TRBD1 is a possible D gene (5 bases). Germline lookup yields CDR1 KGHDR and CDR2 SFDVKD. The CDR3 is 18 amino acids. The V end lost 4 bases, the J end lost 3 bases, and 21 bases lay between the germline ends. CDR3 sequence (DNA): TGTGCCACCAGTGACTCAAGGGGTCTCAGGAGAGACAAAAACATTCAGTACTTC. It yields the protein CATSDSRGLRRDKNIQYF.

The chain recombines TRBV4-2 with TRBJ2-7, with D possibly matching TRBD1 (5 bases). Germline CDR1 is LGHNA and CDR2 is YNFKEQ. This CDR3 is 16 amino acids long. Deletions cut 0 bases from V and 0 bases from J, with 12 bases between. The CDR3 region is CASSQDGQGLSYEQYF. The DNA for the CDR3 is TGTGCCAGCAGCCAAGATGGTCAGGGCCTCTCCTACGAGCAGTACTTC.

The rearrangement uses TRBV4-1 and TRBJ2-7; D is unclear. Germline values: CDR1 MGHRA, CDR2 YSYEKL. CDR3 length: 10 amino acids. Trimming shortened V by 8 bases and J by 5 bases, and 7 bases separated the two germline ends. The CDR3 DNA follows: TGCGCCAGCGCCCGGGACGAGCAGTACTTC. Its translation is CASARDEQYF.

The chain uses TRBV6-2 or TRBV6-3 and TRBJ2-6; D perhaps matches TRBD1 (5 bases). There are 17 residues in the CDR3. Between the trimmed V and J ends, which lost 2 bases and 3 bases, there was a span of 14 bases. CDR1 MNHEY and CDR2 SVGEGT come from the germline V gene. CDR3 bases: TGTGCCAGCAGTTACCCCCAGGGTACCGGTGGGGCCAACGTCCTGACTTTC. Its translation: CASSYPQGTGGANVLTF.

V is TRBV27 and J is TRBJ1-2; no clear D gene. This CDR3 comprises 19 residues. The V and J ends lost 5 bases and 6 bases respectively, with 31 bases between them. Germline CDR1 MNHEY, CDR2 SMNVEV (reference sequence). The CDR3 DNA follows: TGTGCCAGCAGTCCCCGAACCGGTCAGACCCCAAACAGAAGACATGGCTACACCTTC. Its protein is CASSPRTGQTPNRRHGYTF.

The gene calls are TRBV7-3 and TRBJ2-1, with D hard to call. The CDR3 runs to 15 residues. Germline V gene sequence: CDR1 SGHTA, CDR2 FQGTGA. Trimming left V 6 bases short and J 0 bases short, with 12 bases between. CDR3 amino acids: CASRVTSASYNEQFF. In nucleotides, the CDR3 is TGTGCCAGCAGAGTTACATCCGCCTCCTACAATGAGCAGTTCTTC.

The V and J genes are TRBV5-1 and TRBJ1-1, with D unclear. The CDR3 consists of 15 residues. V dropped 4 bases and J dropped 1 base, with 14 bases sitting between them. The V gene's germline CDR1 is SGHRS and CDR2 YFSETQ. The CDR3 DNA follows: TGCGCCAGCAGCCTGTTACCAGGTTCGAACACTGAAGCTTTCTTT. The encoded protein is CASSLLPGSNTEAFF.

J is TRBJ2-3 and V is TRBV25-1; unclear D gene. The CDR3 runs to 13 residues. The V gene's germline CDR1 is MGHDK and CDR2 SYGVNS. V was shortened by 6 bases and J by 2 bases, with 9 bases between the two germline ends. The CDR3 loop is CASSPTITDTQYF. The CDR3 DNA reads TGTGCCAGCAGCCCCACAATCACAGATACGCAGTATTTT. The entire variable domain, with the rest obtained from reference TRBV25-1 and TRBJ2-3, is as follows: EADIYQTPRYLVIGTGKKITLECSQTMGHDKMYWYQQDPGMELHLIHYSYGVNSTEKGDLSSESTVSRIRTEHFPLTLESARPSHTSQYLCASSPTITDTQYFGPGTRLTVL.

The J gene is TRBJ1-5, the V gene TRBV5-8, with D perhaps TRBD1 (6 bases). With 4 bases removed from V and 0 bases from J, the gap between germline ends came to 11 bases. Looked up from germline, CDR1 is SGHTS and CDR2 is YDEGEE. This CDR3 is built from 15 residues. The CDR3 sequence: CASSPGQSSNQPQHF. The CDR3 DNA reads TGTGCCAGCAGCCCCGGACAGAGTAGCAATCAGCCCCAGCATTTT.